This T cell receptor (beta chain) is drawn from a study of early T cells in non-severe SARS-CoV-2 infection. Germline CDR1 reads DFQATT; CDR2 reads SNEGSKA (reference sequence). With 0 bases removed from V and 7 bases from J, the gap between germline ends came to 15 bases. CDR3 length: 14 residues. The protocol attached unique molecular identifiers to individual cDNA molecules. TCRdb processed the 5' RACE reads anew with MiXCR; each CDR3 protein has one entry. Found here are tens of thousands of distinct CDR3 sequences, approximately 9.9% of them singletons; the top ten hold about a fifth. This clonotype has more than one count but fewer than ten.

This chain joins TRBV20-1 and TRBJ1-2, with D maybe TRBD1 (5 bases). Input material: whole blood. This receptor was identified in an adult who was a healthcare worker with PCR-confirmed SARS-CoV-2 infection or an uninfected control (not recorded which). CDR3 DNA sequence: TGCAGTGCTAGAGAGACAGTTACCGTCCGTGGCTACACCTTC. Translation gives CSARETVTVRGYTF.